This passage covers 30 T cell receptor beta chains from one sample sequenced in a study of OX40 agonist ivuxolimab in advanced cancers. Libraries came from the immunoSEQ multiplex PCR assay. The clones in this table, taken by TCRdb from immuneACCESS, are in-frame only. Not every clone is retained; where verified, under half of the shortfall comes from an unresolved V gene, and the cause of the rest is unknown. The sample table lists nearly 50,000 clones, 80% to 95% of them with a count of one. The top ten clones comprise more than 6.5% of the sample. Source: CD4+ or CD8+ T cells sorted from blood, taken in a trial of the OX40 agonist ivuxolimab. These receptors originate from an adult with an advanced solid tumor such as melanoma, head and neck, liver or kidney cancer.

The rearrangement links TRBV5-1 to TRBJ2-2, with D unclear. CDR1 SGHRS and CDR2 YFSETQ come from the germline V gene. The V and J ends lost 2 bases and 9 bases respectively, with 5 bases between them. The CDR3 has 11 amino acids. The CDR3 here is CASSFGRELFF. The DNA for the CDR3 is TGCGCCAGCAGCTTTGGCAGGGAGCTGTTTTTT.

This sequence joins TRBV27 and TRBJ1-3; no firm D call. Trimming stripped 7 bases from V and 0 bases from J, with 13 bases between. Germline V gene data show CDR1 as MNHEY and CDR2 as SMNVEV (reference sequence). This CDR3 is 15 amino acids long. The CDR3 loop reads CASNNGAGSGNTIYF. Written as DNA, the CDR3 is TGTGCCAGCAACAACGGAGCGGGCTCTGGAAACACCATATATTTT.

The chain joins TRBV15 to TRBJ2-1; the D gene is possibly TRBD1 (5 bases). The germline V gene encodes CDR1 LNHNV and CDR2 YYDKDF (reference sequence). This CDR3 comprises 14 residues. V dropped 5 bases and J dropped 6 bases, with 14 bases sitting between them. The DNA of the CDR3 is TGTGCCACCAGCGACGGCGCTAGGGGCAATGAGCAGTTCTTC. Translated: CATSDGARGNEQFF.

This clone appeared a few times. The rearrangement uses TRBV27 and TRBJ2-3; possible D gene TRBD1, 6 bases. Germline CDR1 MNHEY, CDR2 SMNVEV (reference sequence). The CDR3 sequence is 16 residues long. Trimming removed 0 bases from V and 6 bases from J, with 16 bases in between. CDR3 in DNA: TGTGCCAGCAGTTTATCCGGGACACCCCTCAAGGATACGCAGTATTTT. Translation: CASSLSGTPLKDTQYF.

The chain carries TRBV5-5 and TRBJ1-2; D uncertain. Germline V gene data show CDR1 as SGHKS and CDR2 as YYEKEE (reference sequence). V lost 2 bases and J 2 bases, leaving 10 bases between the germline ends. This CDR3 contains 14 residues. Here the CDR3 reads CASSFVRFNYGYTF. The DNA of the CDR3 is TGTGCCAGCAGCTTTGTAAGGTTCAACTATGGCTACACCTTC.

The V gene is TRBV7-6, the J gene TRBJ2-1, with 8 nucleotides matching TRBD2. Germline V gives CDR1 SGHVS, CDR2 FNYEAQ. CDR3 length equals 17 residues. Losses at the gene ends were 5 bases for V and 7 bases for J; bases not matched to a gene: 16. CDR3 DNA sequence: TGTGCCAGCAGCCCCAACCAAGACAGCGGGGGATGGAATGAGCAGTTCTTC. This gives the protein CASSPNQDSGGWNEQFF.

This chain joins TRBV7-6 and TRBJ1-2, with D unresolved. Germline V gene data show CDR1 as SGHVS and CDR2 as FNYEAQ. V lost 4 bases and J lost 3, with 21 bases in between. The CDR3 contains 17 residues. This CDR3 reads CASSSLGLLPEDYGYTF. CDR3 in DNA: TGTGCCAGCAGCTCCCTTGGACTCCTTCCGGAGGACTATGGCTACACCTTC.

V is TRBV6-5 and J is TRBJ1-2; 9 bases are shared with TRBD1. CDR3 length equals 14 residues. Germline assignment: CDR1 MNHEY and CDR2 SVGAGI. V was clipped by 5 bases and J by 5 bases; unmatched bases: 6. CDR3 nucleotides: TGTGCCAGCAGTAACACAGGGGGCGCGTATGGCTACACCTTC. This translates into CASSNTGGAYGYTF.

The chain uses TRBV2 and TRBJ2-5, with a possible D match to TRBD2 (6 bases). Germline assignment: CDR1 SNHLY and CDR2 FYNNEI. The V end was cut by 6 bases, the J end by 3 bases, with 14 bases between. This CDR3 region has 14 residues. CDR3 loop: CASRTSTGEETQYF. CDR3 bases: TGTGCCAGCAGAACGTCTACGGGAGAAGAGACCCAGTACTTC. Complete variable domain (other parts from reference TRBV2 and TRBJ2-5): EPEVTQTPSHQVTQMGQEVILRCVPISNHLYFYWYRQILGQKVEFLVSFYNNEISEKSEIFDDQFSVERPDGSNFTLKIRSTKLEDSAMYFCASRTSTGEETQYFGPGTRLLVL.

The chain combines TRBV15 with TRBJ2-5, with D perhaps matching TRBD2 (6 bases). This CDR3 spans 19 amino acids. Germline CDR1 reads LNHNV; CDR2 reads YYDKDF (reference sequence). Trimming took 0 bases from V and 4 from J, leaving 24 bases between them. The CDR3 loop is CATSRDKLGGNTLRETQYF. The DNA of the CDR3 is TGTGCCACCAGCAGAGATAAATTGGGCGGGAACACCTTAAGAGAGACCCAGTACTTC.

The chain joins TRBV27 to TRBJ1-6, with D tentatively TRBD1 (6 bases). CDR3 length: 15 residues. Per the germline V gene, CDR1 is MNHEY and CDR2 is SMNVEV (reference sequence). Trimming removed 5 bases from V and 8 bases from J, with 16 bases in between. CDR3: CASSTKGGEDSPLHF. CDR3 sequence (DNA): TGTGCCAGCAGTACCAAGGGGGGGGAGGATTCACCCCTCCACTTT.

The chain has TRBV5-1 and TRBJ1-1; weak D call: TRBD1 (5 bases). CDR1 is SGHRS, CDR2 YFSETQ, per germline. The CDR3 has 13 amino acids. Deletions cut 5 bases from V and 1 base from J, with 9 bases between. CDR3 coding DNA: TGCGCCAGCAGACCAGGGCCGAACACTGAAGCTTTCTTT. It specifies CASRPGPNTEAFF. Full variable domain (rest looked up from reference TRBV5-1 and TRBJ1-1): KAGVTQTPRYLIKTRGQQVTLSCSPISGHRSVSWYQQTPGQGLQFLFEYFSETQRNKGNFPGRFSGRQFSNSRSEMNVSTLELGDSALYLCASRPGPNTEAFFGQGTRLTVV.

This clone showed up just once. The chain's CDR3 is CASSYSQGPNTEAFF. DNA for the CDR3: TGTGCCAGCAGTTACTCACAGGGGCCAAACACTGAAGCTTTCTTT. The V and J genes are TRBV6-5 and TRBJ1-1; TRBD1 agrees at 7 bases. Germline CDR1 MNHEY, CDR2 SVGAGI. J lost 2 bases, V lost 0 bases, and 3 bases had no gene match. CDR3 length: 15 residues.

The chain links TRBV27 to TRBJ1-5; TRBD1 agrees at 7 bases. Per germline, CDR1 MNHEY and CDR2 SMNVEV (reference sequence). There are 15 residues in the CDR3. Trimming at V came to 6 bases and at J to 2 bases, leaving 7 bases not matched to a gene. CDR3 loop: CASSPDRVGNQPQHF. CDR3 DNA: TGTGCCAGCAGCCCCGACAGGGTGGGCAATCAGCCCCAGCATTTT.

This clone was observed once. The chain links TRBV7-2 to TRBJ2-2, with 11 bases lining up with TRBD2. The CDR3 runs to 17 residues. V was clipped by 5 bases and J by 4 bases; unmatched bases: 9. Germline V gene lookup returns CDR1 SGHTA and CDR2 FQGNSA. The chain's CDR3 is CASSPSIAGGLTGELFF. In DNA form, the CDR3 reads TGTGCCAGCAGCCCTTCAATAGCGGGGGGGCTCACCGGGGAGCTGTTTTTT.

The chain combines TRBV5-8 with TRBJ2-1, with D perhaps TRBD1 or TRBD2 (5 bases each). Germline V gene data show CDR1 as SGHTS and CDR2 as YDEGEE. The V and J ends lost 5 bases and 0 bases respectively, with 12 bases between them. The CDR3 is made up of 15 amino acids. The DNA for the CDR3 is TGTGCCAGCAGTTCCGGGACCAGCTCCTACAATGAGCAGTTCTTC. Its translation is CASSSGTSSYNEQFF.

The chain links TRBV28 to TRBJ2-1, with TRBD2 identical over 7 bases. Germline trimming cut 7 bases from V and 8 bases from J; bases unmatched to any gene: 8. This CDR3 contains 13 residues. Germline CDR1 is MDHEN and CDR2 is SYDVKM. CDR3 nucleotides: TGTGCCAGCACCATGGGGGGGAAGGATGAGCAGTTCTTC. Its translation is CASTMGGKDEQFF.

The V and J genes are TRBV15 and TRBJ1-1; D call uncertain. Germline lookup yields CDR1 LNHNV and CDR2 YYDKDF (reference sequence). Trimming took 6 bases from V and 2 from J, leaving 7 bases between them. The CDR3 covers 12 residues. CDR3 DNA: TGTGCCACCAGTGGACTAAACACTGAAGCTTTCTTT. Its protein is CATSGLNTEAFF.

The chain carries TRBV15 and TRBJ2-7, with D possibly TRBD1 on 7 matching bases. Trimming cost V 1 base and J 2 bases, with 12 bases left between them. The CDR3 is 15 residues long. CDR1 and CDR2 from the germline V gene are LNHNV and YYDKDF (reference sequence). CDR3 bases: TGTGCCACCAGCAGAGGGAGGGGGCTGGCCTACGAGCAGTACGTC. It encodes CATSRGRGLAYEQYV.

The rearrangement links TRBV6-4 to TRBJ2-1, with D possibly being TRBD1 (6 bases). CDR3 length: 14 amino acids. Germline-derived CDR1 and CDR2 are MRHNA and SNTAGT. With 6 bases removed from V and 6 bases from J, the gap between germline ends came to 15 bases. CDR3 sequence: CASRPAGEVNEQFF. CDR3 coding DNA: TGTGCCAGCAGGCCGGCAGGGGAAGTCAATGAGCAGTTCTTC.

The chain employs TRBV7-2 and TRBJ2-5; TRBD2 agrees at 16 bases. CDR3 length: 17 residues. Germline loops: CDR1 SGHTA, CDR2 FQGNSA. V was pared by 6 bases and J by 5 bases, with 9 bases of the junction left unmatched. The CDR3 bases are TGTGCCAGCAGACCCGGGACTAGCGGGGGGGCCGAGGAGACCCAGTACTTC. Its translation is CASRPGTSGGAEETQYF.

The J gene is TRBJ2-1, the V gene TRBV28, with a possible D match to TRBD1 (7 bases). Germline V gene sequence: CDR1 MDHEN, CDR2 SYDVKM. The V end lost 7 bases, the J end lost 5 bases, and 24 bases lay between the germline ends. The CDR3 contains 17 residues. The CDR3 loop reads CASNTEGAGLGNNEQFF. CDR3 sequence (DNA): TGTGCCAGCAATACGGAGGGGGCAGGGTTAGGGAACAATGAGCAGTTCTTC.

This CDR3 reads CASSRWGPQGASTDTQYF. The CDR3 DNA is TGTGCCAGCAGCCGGTGGGGCCCACAGGGGGCGAGCACAGATACGCAGTATTTT. V gene TRBV2 combines with J gene TRBJ2-3; TRBD1 matches 9 bases. There are 18 residues in the CDR3. Germline values: CDR1 SNHLY, CDR2 FYNNEI. The J segment lost 0 bases and the V segment lost 6 bases, leaving 13 bases of the junction unmatched.

The CDR3 DNA reads as TGTGCCAGCAGCTTAGCGGAGGTGATGAACACTGAAGCTTTCTTT. It specifies CASSLAEVMNTEAFF. This chain uses TRBV7-6 with TRBJ1-1; D remains unclear. The CDR3 covers 15 residues. Germline V gives CDR1 SGHVS, CDR2 FNYEAQ. Trimming stripped 0 bases from V and 0 bases from J, with 8 bases between.

This clone was recorded once. The J gene is TRBJ2-5, the V gene TRBV9; 7 bases fit TRBD2. CDR1 is SGDLS, CDR2 YYNGEE, per germline. V shed 3 bases and J 2 bases; nucleotides not matched to a gene: 7. The CDR3 is 15 amino acids. CDR3 nucleotides: TGTGCCAGCAGCGATGGGACTAAACATCAAGAGACCCAGTACTTC. Its translation: CASSDGTKHQETQYF.

The CDR3 sequence is CASSEPHEQYF. The CDR3 DNA is TGTGCCAGCAGTGAACCGCACGAGCAGTACTTC. The chain employs TRBV6-5 and TRBJ2-7; D is uncertain. The CDR3 contains 11 residues. V lost 5 bases, J lost 5 bases, and 7 bases lay in between. Germline values: CDR1 MNHEY, CDR2 SVGAGI.

The chain is built from TRBV27 and TRBJ2-5, with 7 nucleotides matching TRBD2. CDR1 and CDR2 (germline): MNHEY, SMNVEV (reference sequence). J gave up 7 bases and V 3 bases, and 5 bases lay outside the gene matches. The CDR3 sequence is 13 residues long. This chain's CDR3 is CASSFAGEGTQYF. CDR3 bases: TGTGCCAGCAGTTTCGCGGGGGAGGGGACCCAGTACTTC.

The chain recombines TRBV19 with TRBJ1-1; no firm D call. CDR1 and CDR2 from the germline V gene are LNHDA and SQIVND (reference sequence). The CDR3 runs 14 residues. V dropped 7 bases and J dropped 5 bases, with 17 bases sitting between them. The CDR3 sequence is CASTRGLVETEAFF. DNA of the CDR3: TGTGCCAGTACGCGGGGATTGGTAGAGACTGAAGCTTTCTTT.

The chain joins TRBV6-6 to TRBJ1-1; D call uncertain. The CDR3 extends over 14 amino acids. V lost 1 base and J 1 base, leaving 7 bases between the germline ends. The germline CDR1 and CDR2 sequences are MNHNY and SVGAGI (reference sequence). The CDR3 DNA is TGTGCCAGCAGTTACTACTCCCAGAACACTGAAGCTTTCTTT. Translated, it gives CASSYYSQNTEAFF.

This clone is classed as medium-sized. This chain's CDR3 is CASSDWGAQGEKLFF. The CDR3 nucleotides are TGTGCCAGCAGTGACTGGGGGGCGCAGGGTGAAAAACTGTTTTTT. This sequence joins TRBV25-1 and TRBJ1-4; possibly TRBD1 for D (6 bases). V dropped 3 bases and J dropped 7 bases, with 15 bases sitting between them. The CDR3 length is 15 residues. CDR1 is MGHDK and CDR2 is SYGVNS in the germline V gene.